The 30 T cell receptor beta chains reported below all come from one sample, sequenced in a study of shared clonotypes between healthy human individuals. Sequencing was performed with immunoSEQ multiplex PCR; in TCRdb, only in-frame clones are kept and a portion is missing. The data hold about 490,000 clones, with around 78% observed a single time. Material for sequencing was PBMCs. The receptors come from a woman in her forties in good health. Some clones in this sample may be carry-over from other donors' samples.

The chain carries TRBV4-1 and TRBJ1-2; D is perhaps TRBD1 (6 bases). The CDR3 loop spans 15 amino acids. The V gene lost 0 bases and the J gene lost 7 bases, with 15 bases spanning the gap. From germline, CDR1 is MGHRA and CDR2 YSYEKL. CDR3 amino acids: CASSQDLGGRLGYTF. CDR3 sequence (DNA): TGCGCCAGCAGCCAAGATCTCGGGGGGCGACTTGGCTACACCTTC.

The V and J genes are TRBV7-8 and TRBJ1-1; the D is unclear. The CDR3 sequence is 15 residues long. V lost 1 base and J 1 base, leaving 10 bases between the germline ends. The V gene's germline CDR1 is SGHVS and CDR2 FQNEAQ. CDR3 region: CASSLVAVPNTEAFF. The DNA for the CDR3 is TGTGCCAGCAGCTTAGTTGCAGTGCCGAACACTGAAGCTTTCTTT.

The CDR3: CATSNPTSGRVETQYF. CDR3 nucleotides: TGTGCCACCAGCAACCCGACTAGCGGGAGGGTAGAGACCCAGTACTTC. The J gene is TRBJ2-5, the V gene TRBV15; 14 positions match TRBD2. This CDR3 region has 16 residues. V gave up 4 bases and J gave up 4 bases; unmatched junction bases: 5. Germline V gene lookup returns CDR1 LNHNV and CDR2 YYDKDF (reference sequence).

The chain joins TRBV20-1 to TRBJ1-2; 7 bases are shared with TRBD1. With V trimmed by 3 bases and J by 12 bases, 7 bases remained unmatched. The germline V gene encodes CDR1 DFQATT and CDR2 SNEGSKA (reference sequence). The CDR3 has 11 residues. CDR3 in DNA: TGCAGTGCTAGGTACAGGGGACGCGACACCTTC. Encoded protein: CSARYRGRDTF.

This sequence joins TRBV2 and TRBJ2-7; 8 bases are a match to TRBD1. The germline CDR1 and CDR2 sequences are SNHLY and FYNNEI. The CDR3 runs to 14 residues. The V segment lost 6 bases and the J segment 0 bases; nucleotides outside the gene matches: 4. For the CDR3, the DNA is TGTGCCAGCAGGAGGACAGGGACCTCCTACGAGCAGTACTTC. Its protein product is CASRRTGTSYEQYF.

The V call is TRBV7-9, the J call TRBJ2-7; 15 bases agree with TRBD2. The CDR3 loop spans 16 amino acids. Trimming removed 6 bases from V and 4 bases from J; junction bases left unmatched: 7. Germline CDR1 reads SEHNR; CDR2 reads FQNEAQ (reference sequence). DNA for the CDR3: TGTGCCAGCAGTTTTGGGACTAGCGGGAGGTTGTACGAGCAGTACTTC. Its protein product is CASSFGTSGRLYEQYF.

The chain links TRBV19 to TRBJ1-1; 7 bases map to TRBD1. The CDR3 consists of 13 residues. Looked up from germline, CDR1 is LNHDA and CDR2 is SQIVND (reference sequence). J lost 3 bases, V lost 6 bases, and 4 bases had no gene match. The CDR3 DNA follows: TGTGCCAGTAGGGCGACAGGGTACACTGAAGCTTTCTTT. It specifies CASRATGYTEAFF.

The CDR3, as DNA: TGTGCCAGCGGGGACTCAAACTCCTACGAGCAGTACTTC. Amino acid sequence: CASGDSNSYEQYF. The J gene is TRBJ2-7, the V gene TRBV2; perhaps TRBD2 as D (6 bases). The germline CDR1 and CDR2 sequences are SNHLY and FYNNEI. The CDR3 consists of 13 residues. Trimming left V 8 bases short and J 0 bases short, with 11 bases between.

J is TRBJ2-7 and V is TRBV28; tentatively, D is TRBD2 (6 bases). Per the germline V gene, CDR1 is MDHEN and CDR2 is SYDVKM. Trimming removed 4 bases from V and 7 bases from J, with 20 bases in between. The CDR3 loop spans 15 amino acids. The CDR3 region is CASSSSLGLLGEQYF. For the CDR3, the DNA is TGTGCCAGCAGTTCATCTCTGGGACTTCTGGGGGAGCAGTACTTC.

Comments on this clone: A read error is possible here, since a much larger clone lies one base away. V and J are TRBV4-1 and TRBJ2-2, with 10 nucleotides matching TRBD2. Germline lookup yields CDR1 MGHRA and CDR2 YSYEKL. The CDR3 has 15 residues. V gave up 0 bases and J gave up 7 bases; unmatched junction bases: 2. CDR3 DNA sequence: TGCGCCAGCAGCCAAGAAGCTAGCGGGGGCGGGGAGCTGTTTTTT. Residues: CASSQEASGGGELFF.

This clone was observed many times. The chain is built from TRBV28 and TRBJ1-2; D is unclear. The CDR3 loop spans 13 amino acids. The V end lost 6 bases, the J end lost 4 bases, and 12 bases lay between the germline ends. CDR1 MDHEN and CDR2 SYDVKM come from the germline V gene. CDR3 sequence (DNA): TGTGCCAGCAGCATCGGCAGCACCTATGGCTACACCTTC. Its translation: CASSIGSTYGYTF.

This chain connects TRBV6-1 to TRBJ2-5; D remains unclear. The CDR3 contains 11 residues. Germline assignment: CDR1 MNHNS and CDR2 SASEGT. V was cut by 10 bases and J by 5 bases, with 11 bases left in between. The DNA for the CDR3 is TGTGCCACCTCCCCCGGTGAGACCCAGTACTTC. Translated, it gives CATSPGETQYF.

CDR3 in DNA: TGTGCCAGCAGCTTGAGAGAAAATCAGCCCCAGCATTTT. This gives the protein CASSLRENQPQHF. The rearrangement joins TRBV5-6 to TRBJ1-5, with D unresolved. V lost 1 base and J lost 4, with 6 bases in between. CDR1 is SGHDT, CDR2 YYEEEE, per germline. There are 13 residues in the CDR3.

This chain links TRBV19 with TRBJ1-2, with D possibly being TRBD1 (6 bases). V lost 5 bases, J lost 5 bases, and 15 bases lay in between. From germline, CDR1 is LNHDA and CDR2 SQIVND (reference sequence). CDR3 length equals 14 residues. This CDR3 is CASSPTQGLYGYTF. CDR3 coding DNA: TGTGCCAGTAGTCCAACCCAGGGGTTGTATGGCTACACCTTC.

This chain links TRBV28 with TRBJ2-7; possible D gene TRBD1, 6 bases. The CDR3 contains 14 residues. CDR1 and CDR2 (germline): MDHEN, SYDVKM. V lost 4 bases to trimming and J lost 2 bases, with 12 bases between them. The CDR3 is CASSSPDRPYEQYF. The CDR3, as DNA: TGTGCCAGCAGTTCCCCGGACAGACCCTACGAGCAGTACTTC.

This clone was observed a single time. This chain uses TRBV5-8 with TRBJ1-2; D gene uncertain. The CDR3 totals 16 residues. V was trimmed by 0 bases and J by 3 bases, leaving 15 bases between them. Looked up from germline, CDR1 is SGHTS and CDR2 is YDEGEE. In nucleotides, the CDR3 is TGTGCCAGCAGCTTGGCTTTTCCCCCCATCTACTATGGCTACACCTTC. Amino acids: CASSLAFPPIYYGYTF.

The rearrangement links TRBV5-1 to TRBJ2-7; TRBD2 matches at 10 bases. Per the germline V gene, CDR1 is SGHRS and CDR2 is YFSETQ. V lost 0 bases and J lost 6; bases outside the gene matches: 9. This CDR3 comprises 16 residues. The CDR3 bases are TGCGCCAGCAGCTTGGTCGGGGAAGCGGGAGGGAGCGAGCAGTACTTC. Residues: CASSLVGEAGGSEQYF. Full variable domain (remainder filled in from reference TRBV5-1 and TRBJ2-7): KAGVTQTPRYLIKTRGQQVTLSCSPISGHRSVSWYQQTPGQGLQFLFEYFSETQRNKGNFPGRFSGRQFSNSRSEMNVSTLELGDSALYLCASSLVGEAGGSEQYFGPGTRLTVT.

The chain uses TRBV19 and TRBJ2-5; 11 bases fit TRBD2. The CDR3 runs 14 residues. V dropped 10 bases and J dropped 0; count of bases not matched to a gene: 4. CDR1 is LNHDA and CDR2 is SQIVND in the germline V gene (reference sequence). The CDR3 protein is CATKGLADQETQYF. CDR3 coding DNA: TGTGCCACGAAGGGACTAGCGGACCAAGAGACCCAGTACTTC.

Details on this clone: A far larger clone is one base from this, pointing to a likely read error. This chain connects TRBV6-1 to TRBJ1-1, with a tentative D call TRBD1 (5 bases). Germline V CDR1 and CDR2: MNHNS, SASEGT. V was cut by 1 base and J by 5 bases, with 11 bases left in between. The CDR3 is made up of 14 amino acids. As DNA, the CDR3 is TGTGCCAGCAGTGAAGTGACGGGGGTAACTGAAGCTTTCTTT. This codes for CASSEVTGVTEAFF.

Comment on this clone: Other DNA sequences of this sample code for an identical CDR3. The V and J genes are TRBV30 and TRBJ2-1; the D is unclear. This CDR3 is 13 amino acids long. CDR1 is GTSNPN, CDR2 SVGIG, per germline (reference sequence). With 0 bases removed from V and 3 bases from J, the gap between germline ends came to 6 bases. The CDR3 reads CAWSVGDYNEQFF. In nucleotides, the CDR3 is TGTGCCTGGAGTGTAGGCGACTACAATGAGCAGTTCTTC. Using reference TRBV30 and TRBJ2-1 for the parts outside the CDR3, the full variable domain is SQTIHQWPATLVQPVGSPLSLECTVEGTSNPNLYWYRQAAGRGLQLLFYSVGIGQISSEVPQNLSASRPQDRQFILSSKKLLLSDSGFYLCAWSVGDYNEQFFGPGTRLTVL.

The chain combines TRBV5-8 with TRBJ2-7, with unresolved D. CDR1 and CDR2 (germline): SGHTS, YDEGEE. V dropped 4 bases and J dropped 0 bases, with 11 bases sitting between them. This CDR3 is built from 14 residues. The CDR3 bases are TGTGCCAGCAGCGGAATCAGGAGCTCCTACGAGCAGTACTTC. It translates to CASSGIRSSYEQYF. The variable domain in full, with the rest retrieved from reference TRBV5-8 and TRBJ2-7, is EAGVTQSPTHLIKTRGQQATLRCSPISGHTSVYWYQQALGLGLQFLLWYDEGEERNRGNFPPRFSGRQFPNYSSELNVNALELEDSALYLCASSGIRSSYEQYFGPGTRLTVT.

V and J are TRBV2 and TRBJ2-1; D gene uncertain. Germline loops: CDR1 SNHLY, CDR2 FYNNEI. V was shortened by 8 bases and J by 8 bases, with 13 bases between the two germline ends. This CDR3 is built from 12 residues. This CDR3 reads CASQLTEYEQFF. DNA of the CDR3: TGTGCCAGCCAATTAACCGAGTATGAGCAGTTCTTC.

The chain employs TRBV28 and TRBJ2-3, with 9 nucleotides matching TRBD2. CDR3 length: 18 amino acids. Germline assignment: CDR1 MDHEN and CDR2 SYDVKM. Unmatched junction bases numbered 14, after V lost 5 bases and J lost 2 bases. The CDR3 DNA sequence: TGTGCCAGCAGTGGACGTGATTGGCGGGAGGGCCCCACAGATACGCAGTATTTT. Its protein product is CASSGRDWREGPTDTQYF.

For this clone: This sequence may be a read error, since a much larger clone differs from it by one base. V gene TRBV25-1 combines with J gene TRBJ1-5; TRBD1 matches 11 bases. The CDR3 length is 13 residues. The V gene's germline CDR1 is MGHDK and CDR2 SYGVNS. The J segment lost 5 bases and the V segment lost 6 bases, leaving 0 bases of the junction unmatched. CDR3 sequence (DNA): TGTGCCAGCAGGGGACAGGGGGATCAGCCCCAGCATTTT. Translation: CASRGQGDQPQHF. Drawing the rest from reference TRBV25-1 and TRBJ1-5, the complete variable domain is EADIYQTPRYLVIGTGKKITLECSQTMGHDKMYWYQQDPGMELHLIHYSYGVNSTEKGDLSSESTVSRIRTEHFPLTLESARPSHTSQYLCASRGQGDQPQHFGDGTRLSIL.

The chain is built from TRBV4-2 and TRBJ2-2; D is unresolved. The CDR3 runs to 14 residues. CDR1 and CDR2 (germline): LGHNA, YNFKEQ. Trimming took off 5 bases at V and 1 base at J, with 8 bases between the two ends. CDR3 sequence: CASSLLENTGELFF. Written as DNA, the CDR3 is TGTGCCAGCAGCTTACTCGAGAACACCGGGGAGCTGTTTTTT.

The chain uses TRBV11-3 and TRBJ2-7; 10 bases are shared with TRBD2. The V gene end was trimmed by 5 bases and the J gene end by 5 bases; junction bases not matched to a gene: 6. Germline V CDR1 and CDR2: SGHNT, YENEEA. This CDR3 has 14 amino acids. In nucleotides, the CDR3 is TGTGCCAGCAGCCCGGGACTAGCGATCAACGAGCAGTACTTC. This codes for CASSPGLAINEQYF.

The chain has TRBV27 and TRBJ2-1; D call uncertain. Deletions cut 5 bases from V and 6 bases from J, with 8 bases between. The length of the CDR3 is 12 residues. Germline V gene data show CDR1 as MNHEY and CDR2 as SMNVEV (reference sequence). The CDR3: CASSLPPNEQFF. CDR3 sequence (DNA): TGTGCCAGCAGTCTCCCCCCCAATGAGCAGTTCTTC.

The table lists this clone with many counts. For the CDR3, the DNA is TGTGCCAGCAGTTCGCGGGGGGCGGATGGGGCCAACGTCCTGACTTTC. Translating it yields CASSSRGADGANVLTF. V gene TRBV6-5 combines with J gene TRBJ2-6; 8 positions match TRBD2. V lost 4 bases to trimming and J lost 3 bases; unmatched junction nucleotides: 5. The V gene's germline CDR1 is MNHEY and CDR2 SVGAGI. The CDR3 is made up of 16 amino acids.

This clone has just one count. The J gene is TRBJ2-7, the V gene TRBV7-9; D remains unclear. The length of the CDR3 is 14 residues. Germline V lookup: CDR1 SEHNR, CDR2 FQNEAQ (reference sequence). Trimming shortened V by 5 bases and J by 6 bases, and 17 bases separated the two germline ends. The CDR3 DNA is TGTGCCAGCAGCAATATTCGGGTAGGGCCCGAGCAGTACTTC. As protein: CASSNIRVGPEQYF.

This chain links TRBV23-1 with TRBJ2-7; D tentatively fits TRBD1 or TRBD2 (5 bases each). TRBV23-1 is filed as an ORF, its function uncertain. This CDR3 is built from 12 residues. V was trimmed by 8 bases and J by 3 bases, leaving 11 bases between them. The CDR3 DNA reads as TGCGCCAGCGGGAGACAGTTCTACGAGCAGTACTTC. Amino acids: CASGRQFYEQYF.